These 28 T cell receptor beta chains share one sample of origin, sequenced in a study of blood T cells in healthy people across ages. Primers used in a second PCR of roughly 7 to 12 cycles were a sample-barcoded 5' primer and a J-beta primer mix. Each CDR3 protein is one row after TCRdb ran MiXCR on the 5' RACE reads. The sample lists some 760,000 distinct CDR3 sequences; just under 25% were seen once. These data were also filed under a second study, of T cells of mothers and their children.

Sample: blood. All receptors come from a boy between 10 and 17 years old in good health.

The chain has TRBV4-3 and TRBJ2-1; 7 nucleotides line up with TRBD2. J lost 1 base, V lost 4 bases, and 7 bases had no gene match. This CDR3 spans 16 amino acids. Germline assignment: CDR1 LGHNA and CDR2 YSLEER. The DNA of the CDR3 is TGCGCCAGCAGCCCGTTAGCGGGCACATCCTACAATGAGCAGTTCTTC. Its translation is CASSPLAGTSYNEQFF.

This clonotype was observed a handful of times. The chain links TRBV29-1 to TRBJ2-3, with 13 bases lining up with TRBD2. V shed 5 bases and J 4 bases; nucleotides not matched to a gene: 6. This CDR3 spans 15 amino acids. The germline CDR1 and CDR2 sequences are SQVTM and ANQGSEA. The CDR3 protein is CSVLGLAGTPDTQYF. In DNA, the CDR3 is TGCAGCGTTCTGGGACTAGCGGGAACCCCAGATACGCAGTATTTT.

This clonotype was counted at least ten times. This chain connects TRBV9 to TRBJ1-6, with D maybe TRBD1 (5 bases). Germline values: CDR1 SGDLS, CDR2 YYNGEE. CDR3 length equals 14 residues. Deletions cut 4 bases from V and 6 bases from J, with 11 bases between. The CDR3 DNA reads TGTGCCAGCAGCCCCCGGCAGGGTAATTCACCCCTCCACTTT. This sequence encodes CASSPRQGNSPLHF.

This clonotype was seen a few times. The J gene is TRBJ1-4, the V gene TRBV7-9; maybe TRBD1 (5 bases). Trimming shortened V by 5 bases and J by 8 bases, and 18 bases separated the two germline ends. The CDR3 spans 15 residues. Germline values: CDR1 SEHNR, CDR2 FQNEAQ (reference sequence). CDR3 amino acids: CASSLPRGFGEKLFF. The CDR3 coding sequence is TGTGCCAGCAGCCTACCGAGGGGATTTGGAGAAAAACTGTTTTTT.

This clonotype was seen more than once but under ten times. The chain has TRBV5-1 and TRBJ2-4; perhaps D is TRBD1 or TRBD2 (6 bases each). The CDR3 is 16 amino acids. The germline gives CDR1 SGHRS, CDR2 YFSETQ. V lost 4 bases, J lost 8 bases, and 22 bases lay in between. The chain's CDR3 is CASSRNMGAGGDIQYF. The CDR3 coding sequence is TGCGCCAGCAGCCGGAACATGGGGGCAGGAGGGGACATTCAGTACTTC.

The V call is TRBV7-2, the J call TRBJ2-1; 14 nucleotides line up with TRBD2. Looked up from germline, CDR1 is SGHTA and CDR2 is FQGNSA. The trim removed 3 bases at V and 7 bases at J, leaving 5 bases unmatched. CDR3 size: 16 residues. In DNA form, the CDR3 reads TGTGCCAGCAGCTTGCGACTAGCGGGGGGGCTAAATGAGCAGTTCTTC. Protein product: CASSLRLAGGLNEQFF. The entire variable domain, with the rest obtained from reference TRBV7-2 and TRBJ2-1, is as follows: GAGVSQSPSNKVTEKGKDVELRCDPISGHTALYWYRQSLGQGLEFLIYFQGNSAPDKSGLPSDRFSAERTGGSVSTLTIQRTQQEDSAVYLCASSLRLAGGLNEQFFGPGTRLTVL.

The gene calls are TRBV4-1 and TRBJ2-5, with a tentative D call TRBD1 (6 bases). Matching the DNA end better, TRBJ2-7 makes the J call doubtful. In germline, CDR1 is MGHRA, CDR2 YSYEKL. There are 15 residues in the CDR3. The CDR3 loop is CASSQVPGHYYEQYF. CDR3 coding DNA: TGCGCCAGCAGCCAGGTTCCGGGACACTATTACGAGCAGTACTTC.

This clonotype was observed a handful of times. V gene TRBV5-1 combines with J gene TRBJ2-3; 9 bases map to TRBD2. Trimming took 6 bases from V and 4 from J; bases not matched to a gene: 9. Germline CDR1 reads SGHRS; CDR2 reads YFSETQ. The length of the CDR3 is 15 residues. This CDR3 reads CASNTASGDADTQYF. The CDR3 nucleotides read TGCGCCAGCAACACAGCTAGCGGGGACGCAGATACGCAGTATTTT.

The chain recombines TRBV6-2 or TRBV6-3 with TRBJ2-3; perhaps TRBD2 as D (5 bases). The germline CDR1 and CDR2 sequences are MNHEY and SVGEGT. The CDR3 is made up of 15 amino acids. The germline V and J ends were trimmed by 6 bases and 0 bases, with 13 bases remaining between them. This CDR3 is CASSEWTRSTDTQYF. The CDR3 bases are TGTGCCAGCAGCGAATGGACTCGTAGCACAGATACGCAGTATTTT.

This rearrangement joins TRBV25-1 to TRBJ1-1; a weak D match, TRBD1 (6 bases). Germline CDR1 is MGHDK and CDR2 is SYGVNS. Deletions cut 5 bases from V and 2 bases from J, with 15 bases between. CDR3 length equals 15 residues. The CDR3 region is CASSSRRGGNTEAFF. CDR3 DNA: TGTGCCAGCAGTTCCCGGAGGGGGGGAAACACTGAAGCTTTCTTT.

The rearrangement joins TRBV27 to TRBJ2-7, with D perhaps matching TRBD1 or TRBD2 (6 bases each). Trimming left V 3 bases short and J 4 bases short, with 16 bases between. The CDR3 sequence is 15 residues long. The germline V gene encodes CDR1 MNHEY and CDR2 SMNVEV (reference sequence). CDR3 DNA: TGTGCCAGCAGTTTTCAGGGGACTTCTGGGTACGAGCAGTACTTC. Translating it yields CASSFQGTSGYEQYF.

This chain joins TRBV28 and TRBJ2-5; the match to TRBD2 covers 7 bases. Trimming cost V 3 bases and J 4 bases; bases outside gene matches: 11. The length of the CDR3 is 16 residues. Per the germline V gene, CDR1 is MDHEN and CDR2 is SYDVKM. The CDR3 DNA sequence: TGTGCCAGCAGTTTGCCGGGACTACGGTTTGCAGAGACCCAGTACTTC. Its translation is CASSLPGLRFAETQYF.

The sample holds a few counts of this clonotype. The chain carries TRBV4-2 and TRBJ2-3; TRBD2 aligns across 9 bases. The CDR3 has 16 amino acids. The V and J ends lost 0 bases and 4 bases, in that order; junction bases with no gene match: 5. Germline loops: CDR1 LGHNA, CDR2 YNFKEQ. As DNA, the CDR3 is TGTGCCAGCAGCCAAGATTTAGCGGGAGTGGCAGATACGCAGTATTTT. Translation: CASSQDLAGVADTQYF.

This clonotype was recorded at least ten times. This rearrangement joins TRBV7-2 to TRBJ2-7; D is tentatively TRBD1 or TRBD2 (5 bases each). Deletions cut 5 bases from V and 3 bases from J, with 14 bases between. The CDR3 runs 14 residues. CDR1 and CDR2 from the germline V gene are SGHTA and FQGNSA. The CDR3 is CASSPPGRSYEQYF. The CDR3 nucleotides are TGTGCCAGCAGCCCCCCGGGACGGAGCTACGAGCAGTACTTC.

The rearrangement uses TRBV20-1 and TRBJ2-5, with TRBD1 matching over 7 bases. The last part of the DNA fits TRBJ2-7 better; the J call may be wrong. The CDR3 consists of 16 residues. Germline values: CDR1 DFQATT, CDR2 SNEGSKA (reference sequence). This chain's CDR3 is CSASLEDRTSSYEQYF. CDR3 bases: TGCAGTGCTAGTCTAGAGGACAGGACAAGCTCCTACGAGCAGTACTTC.

This rearrangement joins TRBV29-1 to TRBJ2-5, with TRBD2 matching 7 bases. The CDR3 loop spans 13 amino acids. Germline CDR1 reads SQVTM; CDR2 reads ANQGSEA. After removal of 4 bases from V and 3 bases from J, the junction contained 5 bases not matched to a gene. CDR3 residues: CSVGGGIKETQYF. As DNA, the CDR3 is TGCAGCGTTGGGGGAGGGATTAAAGAGACCCAGTACTTC.

The chain carries TRBV4-3 and TRBJ2-1, with 10 bases identical to TRBD2. V lost 0 bases and J lost 8; bases outside the gene matches: 10. CDR3 length equals 17 residues. CDR1 is LGHNA and CDR2 is YSLEER in the germline V gene. CDR3 coding DNA: TGCGCCAGCAGCCAAGACGGTCTAGCGGGAGTGTTGGATGAGCAGTTCTTC. It is translated as CASSQDGLAGVLDEQFF.

This clonotype was picked up a small number of times. The germline gene is not matched at one end of the junction; a read error may be the cause. The chain couples TRBV6-6 to TRBJ2-5; 9 bases fit TRBD1. The CDR3 is 15 residues long. CDR1 and CDR2 (germline): MNHNY, SVGAGI (reference sequence). The CDR3, as DNA: TGTGCCAGCAGTTACTCGGACAGGGGAAGAGAGACCCAATACTTC. Translation gives CASSYSDRGRETQYF.

This clonotype was found a few times. The gene calls are TRBV20-1 and TRBJ2-1; TRBD2 agrees at 10 bases. J was trimmed by 6 bases and V by 6 bases; bases with no gene match: 5. The CDR3 has 13 amino acids. The germline V gene has CDR1 DFQATT and CDR2 SNEGSKA (reference sequence). The CDR3 loop is CSAGRLAGNEQFF. The CDR3 DNA follows: TGCAGTGCAGGGAGACTAGCGGGCAATGAGCAGTTCTTC.

The table lists this clonotype with a few counts. The chain is built from TRBV7-9 and TRBJ2-7, with 14 nucleotides matching TRBD2. J lost 4 bases, V lost 3 bases, and 5 bases had no gene match. This CDR3 contains 16 residues. Per germline, CDR1 SEHNR and CDR2 FQNEAQ (reference sequence). The CDR3 protein is CASSLGLAGDGYEQYF. CDR3 coding DNA: TGTGCCAGCAGCTTGGGACTAGCGGGAGACGGATACGAGCAGTACTTC.

This clonotype was seen more than once but under ten times. J is TRBJ2-1 and V is TRBV12-3 or TRBV12-4, with D unclear. V lost 10 bases and J 3 bases, leaving 16 bases between the germline ends. The CDR3 is 14 residues long. The CDR3 protein is CATESGTGYNEQFF. The CDR3, as DNA: TGTGCCACCGAGTCAGGAACCGGCTACAATGAGCAGTTCTTC.

The CDR3 DNA reads as TGCAGCGTTGAGACCGGGACAGATCTTCGAGAGACCCAGTACTTC. This codes for CSVETGTDLRETQYF. The genes are TRBV29-1 and TRBJ2-1; TRBD1 matches at 7 bases. Matching the DNA end better, TRBJ2-5 makes the J call doubtful. CDR1 SQVTM and CDR2 ANQGSEA come from the germline V gene. CDR3 size: 15 residues.

The chain recombines TRBV7-3 with TRBJ2-3; D is ambiguous. V lost 5 bases to trimming and J lost 0 bases, with 12 bases between them. The germline V gene encodes CDR1 SGHTA and CDR2 FQGTGA. This CDR3 has 15 amino acids. The CDR3 nucleotides read TGTGCCAGCAGCCCCTCGGGCGTTAGCACAGATACGCAGTATTTT. It translates to CASSPSGVSTDTQYF. Drawing the rest from reference TRBV7-3 and TRBJ2-3, the complete variable domain is GAGVSQTPSNKVTEKGKYVELRCDPISGHTALYWYRQSLGQGPEFLIYFQGTGAADDSGLPNDRFFAVRPEGSVSTLKIQRTERGDSAVYLCASSPSGVSTDTQYFGPGTRLTVL.

The chain couples TRBV12-3 or TRBV12-4 to TRBJ2-5, with TRBD2 matching over 7 bases. The DNA end is more similar to TRBJ2-1, so the J call may be wrong. The CDR3 consists of 14 residues. The CDR3 loop is CASSLTSPEGEQFF. The DNA for the CDR3 is TGTGCCAGCAGTTTGACTAGCCCGGAGGGTGAGCAGTTCTTC.

V is TRBV27 and J is TRBJ1-1, with a possible D match to TRBD1 (6 bases). This CDR3 is 15 amino acids long. Trimming shortened V by 0 bases and J by 5 bases, and 13 bases separated the two germline ends. The germline V gene has CDR1 MNHEY and CDR2 SMNVEV (reference sequence). The CDR3 DNA sequence: TGTGCCAGCAGTTTATCTTGGGAGGGGGGGACTGAAGCTTTCTTT. It translates to CASSLSWEGGTEAFF.

This clonotype was observed a handful of times. CDR3 protein: CATSRERAENLAKNIQYF. In nucleotides, the CDR3 is TGTGCCACCAGCAGAGAACGAGCTGAGAACCTAGCCAAAAACATTCAGTACTTC. The chain couples TRBV15 to TRBJ2-4, with D hard to call. CDR1 is LNHNV, CDR2 YYDKDF, per germline (reference sequence). The CDR3 extends over 18 amino acids. The V end was cut by 0 bases, the J end by 0 bases, with 15 bases between.

The chain carries TRBV4-1 and TRBJ2-7, with a tentative D call TRBD2 (5 bases). The CDR3 runs to 14 residues. Germline V gives CDR1 MGHRA, CDR2 YSYEKL. The V end was cut by 4 bases, the J end by 7 bases, with 17 bases between. In DNA form, the CDR3 reads TGCGCCAGCAGCCCCCCCCAGCTCGGAGGTGAGCAGTACTTC. It yields the protein CASSPPQLGGEQYF.

The chain carries TRBV11-2 and TRBJ1-4, with a tentative D call TRBD1 (6 bases). The CDR3 totals 17 residues. CDR1 is SGHAT, CDR2 FQNNGV, per germline. The V and J ends lost 4 bases and 7 bases respectively, with 22 bases between them. The CDR3 region is CASSSGGSEQGREKLFF. The CDR3 region has the DNA TGTGCCAGCAGCTCCGGGGGGAGCGAGCAGGGGCGTGAAAAACTGTTTTTT.